These 4 T cell receptor beta chains were all obtained from the same sample, sequenced in a study of T cell clones after liver transplantation. Sequencing was performed with immunoSEQ multiplex PCR; in TCRdb, only in-frame clones are kept and a portion is missing. Of around 120,000 clones listed, 90% are singletons. This sample comprised CD4+ T cells from blood, obtained 12 months after liver transplant. Receptors originate from a human patient who received a liver transplant. Some T cells may be transferred from the graft donor.

The gene calls are TRBV18 and TRBJ2-7; 9 nucleotides match TRBD1. The CDR3 totals 14 residues. The trim removed 4 bases at V and 6 bases at J, leaving 7 bases unmatched. Germline CDR1 KGHSH, CDR2 LQKENI. In DNA, the CDR3 is TGTGCCAGCTCACTCCGGGACAGGGAGACCGAGCAGTACTTC. It encodes CASSLRDRETEQYF.

This rearrangement joins TRBV5-4 to TRBJ2-3; TRBD2 matches at 13 bases. The CDR3 consists of 16 residues. V lost 4 bases, J lost 5 bases, and 7 bases stayed unmatched. In germline, CDR1 is SGHNT, CDR2 YYREEE (reference sequence). The CDR3 spells CASSPRRTSGRDTQYF. CDR3 DNA sequence: TGTGCCAGCAGCCCGCGCCGGACTAGCGGGAGAGATACGCAGTATTTT.

The chain uses TRBV27 and TRBJ2-3; 7 bases match TRBD1. Germline CDR1 and CDR2: MNHEY and SMNVEV (reference sequence). The CDR3 contains 16 residues. Trimming at V came to 6 bases and at J to 5 bases, leaving 14 bases not matched to a gene. The CDR3 here is CASRNHLRRDRDTQYF. CDR3 coding DNA: TGTGCCAGCAGAAATCACCTGCGCCGGGACAGAGATACGCAGTATTTT.

This rearrangement joins TRBV4-1 to TRBJ1-4; 9 bases line up with TRBD1. The CDR3 length is 16 residues. J lost 6 bases, V lost 3 bases, and 8 bases had no gene match. Germline V gives CDR1 MGHRA, CDR2 YSYEKL. CDR3 loop: CASSQTQGASDEKLFF. The CDR3 DNA reads TGCGCCAGCAGCCAGACACAGGGGGCGTCGGATGAAAAACTGTTTTTT.